This record looks at one T cell receptor beta chain sequence and its context. Germline CDR1 SGHRS, CDR2 YFSETQ. This CDR3 spans 17 amino acids. V lost 4 bases and J lost 3; bases outside the gene matches: 6. This entry belongs to a study of blood T cell repertoires in COVID-19. Study overall: Samples representing acute and convalescent COVID-19 were sourced from the United States, Italy and Spain.

TCRdb's table, derived via immunoSEQ multiplex PCR, lists solely in-frame clones and lacks some. This table holds some 220,000 clones, 75% to 90% found once. The chain employs TRBV5-1 and TRBJ2-1; 14 nucleotides agree with TRBD2. Sequencing input: PBMCs or T cells enriched from blood (not recorded which). The sequence was collected from a woman between 18 and 29 years old in a cohort exposed to, infected with or recovered from COVID-19 (not recorded which). CDR3 coding DNA: TGCGCCAGCAGCCCGCTGGGGACTAGCGGGAGCTACAATGAGCAGTTCTTC. Translated, it gives CASSPLGTSGSYNEQFF.